A selection of T cell receptor beta chains follows, all from one sample in a study of blood T cell repertoires in COVID-19. Assay used: immunoSEQ multiplex PCR; TCRdb lists only in-frame clones, some missing. The data hold about 200,000 clones, with 65% to 90% observed a single time. The sample consisted of peripheral blood. Source of these receptors: a man aged 50 or older with active or convalescent COVID-19. CDR3s include the opening cysteine and the closing phenylalanine or tryptophan. Fields, in order: V gene, J gene, D gene, clone size, CDR3 protein, CDR3 DNA. A D gene is named only where the DNA matches it firmly. Part of the rows lack a size; the others show once, few, many or a class for expanded clones.

>TRBV13|TRBJ2-3|NA|NA
CASSLLANTDTQYF
TGTGCCAGCAGCTTACTAGCTAACACAGATACGCAGTATTTT
>TRBV7-2|TRBJ2-3|TRBD2|NA
CASSKGLAGGFSTDTQYF
TGTGCCAGCAGCAAGGGACTAGCGGGGGGGTTTAGCACAGATACGCAGTATTTT
>TRBV15|TRBJ1-1|TRBD1|NA
CATSRKRQGAGTEAFF
TGTGCCACCAGCAGGAAGAGGCAGGGGGCCGGGACTGAAGCTTTCTTT
>TRBV4-3|TRBJ2-3|TRBD2|NA
CASSPGGAGGADTQYF
TGCGCCAGCAGCCCCGGCGGAGCGGGAGGGGCAGATACGCAGTATTTT
>TRBV5-1|TRBJ2-5|NA|NA
CASSLSGHAKETQYF
TGCGCCAGCAGCTTGTCGGGACACGCCAAAGAGACCCAGTACTTC
>TRBV5-4|TRBJ2-5|TRBD2|NA
CASQTSGGAQETQYF
TGTGCCAGCCAGACTAGCGGGGGGGCCCAAGAGACCCAGTACTTC
>TRBV9|TRBJ2-2|NA|NA
CASSVGQVNTGELFF
TGTGCCAGCAGCGTAGGACAGGTCAACACCGGGGAGCTGTTTTTT
>TRBV5-1|TRBJ1-2|NA|NA
CASSLNSVGSGYTF
TGCGCCAGCAGCTTAAACTCCGTCGGGAGTGGCTACACCTTC
>TRBV24-1|TRBJ1-5|TRBD1|NA
CATSRGQGGNQPQHF
TGTGCCACCAGTCGGGGACAGGGAGGGAATCAGCCCCAGCATTTT
>TRBV4-3|TRBJ1-2|NA|few
CASSQGLADNYGYTF
TGCGCCAGCAGCCAAGGGTTAGCAGATAATTATGGCTACACCTTC
>TRBV4-3|TRBJ2-3|TRBD2|NA
CASSIGLAVSTDTQYF
TGCGCCAGCAGCATAGGACTAGCGGTTAGCACAGATACGCAGTATTTT
>TRBV10-3|TRBJ1-5|NA|NA
CAISGGENQSQHF
TGTGCCATCAGTGGAGGAGAAAATCAGTCCCAGCATTTT
>TRBV7-9|TRBJ2-1|NA|few
CASSSRVAQGNEQFF
TGTGCCAGCAGCTCCCGGGTAGCTCAAGGCAATGAGCAGTTCTTC
>TRBV24-1|TRBJ1-2|TRBD1|NA
CATSGGQGIGYTF
TGTGCCACCAGCGGGGGACAGGGGATAGGCTACACCTTC
>TRBV6-5|TRBJ2-2|NA|NA
CASNREGNTGELFF
TGTGCCAGCAACAGGGAGGGGAACACCGGGGAGCTGTTTTTT
>TRBV5-1|TRBJ2-3|TRBD1|NA
CASSPGQGATDTQYF
TGCGCCAGCAGCCCGGGACAGGGGGCCACAGATACGCAGTATTTT
>TRBV25-1|TRBJ1-5|NA|NA
CASSDPPFGSNQPQHF
TGTGCCAGCAGTGATCCCCCTTTCGGGAGCAATCAGCCCCAGCATTTT
>TRBV18|TRBJ1-1|NA|NA
CASSPVREGTEAFF
TGTGCCAGCTCACCAGTCAGGGAGGGTACTGAAGCTTTCTTT
>TRBV7-6|TRBJ2-2|TRBD2|NA
CASSPGGANTGELFF
TGTGCCAGCAGCCCGGGGGGGGCAAACACCGGGGAGCTGTTTTTT
>TRBV18|TRBJ1-1|NA|NA
CASSPQSAVNTEAFF
TGTGCCAGCTCGCCGCAATCCGCAGTAAACACTGAAGCTTTCTTT
>TRBV12-3/TRBV12-4|TRBJ1-3|TRBD1|NA
CASSGGTGNTIYF
TGTGCCAGCTCAGGGGGCACTGGAAACACCATATATTTT
>TRBV5-4|TRBJ2-5|TRBD2|once
CASSPLAGEHQETQYF
TGTGCCAGCAGCCCGCTAGCGGGGGAGCACCAAGAGACCCAGTACTTC
>TRBV5-6|TRBJ1-6|NA|NA
CASSLPRQDSPLHF
TGTGCCAGCAGCTTGCCGCGACAGGATTCACCCCTCCACTTT
>TRBV7-2|TRBJ2-3|TRBD2|many
CASSLSPASGRGADTQYF
TGTGCCAGCAGCTTATCCCCTGCTAGCGGGAGAGGGGCAGATACGCAGTATTTT
>TRBV6-5|TRBJ2-2|NA|NA
CASSPTGGLSGELFF
TGTGCCAGCAGCCCGACGGGGGGCCTAAGTGGGGAGCTGTTTTTT
>TRBV4-2|TRBJ1-2|TRBD1|NA
CASSQEGWVTGRRVYGYTF
TGTGCCAGCAGCCAAGAGGGGTGGGTGACAGGGCGACGGGTTTATGGCTACACCTTC
>TRBV24-1|TRBJ2-1|TRBD1|NA
CATSDGTGPYNEQFF
TGTGCCACCAGTGATGGGACAGGGCCCTACAATGAGCAGTTCTTC
>TRBV18|TRBJ1-1|NA|NA
CASSPGQNTEAFF
TGTGCCAGCTCACCAGGCCAGAACACTGAAGCTTTCTTT
>TRBV5-1|TRBJ1-5|NA|few
CASRRDTNQPQHF
TGCGCCAGCAGACGGGACACCAATCAGCCCCAGCATTTT
>TRBV5-8|TRBJ2-1|TRBD2|NA
CASSLGLAFYNEQFF
TGTGCCAGCAGCTTGGGACTAGCGTTCTACAATGAGCAGTTCTTC
>TRBV2|TRBJ1-3|NA|NA
CASSDLQGSGNTIYF
TGTGCCAGCAGTGACCTACAGGGTTCTGGAAACACCATATATTTT
>TRBV6-4|TRBJ1-1|NA|NA
CASSDSPWGGEAFF
TGTGCCAGCAGTGACTCCCCCTGGGGGGGTGAAGCTTTCTTT
>TRBV3-1/TRBV3-2|TRBJ1-2|TRBD1|NA
CASTPLGGTGATF
TGTGCCAGCACCCCTTTGGGCGGGACAGGGGCGACCTTC
>TRBV27|TRBJ1-2|NA|once
CASSPTQGTPNYGYTF
TGTGCCAGCAGTCCAACTCAGGGGACGCCTAACTATGGCTACACCTTC